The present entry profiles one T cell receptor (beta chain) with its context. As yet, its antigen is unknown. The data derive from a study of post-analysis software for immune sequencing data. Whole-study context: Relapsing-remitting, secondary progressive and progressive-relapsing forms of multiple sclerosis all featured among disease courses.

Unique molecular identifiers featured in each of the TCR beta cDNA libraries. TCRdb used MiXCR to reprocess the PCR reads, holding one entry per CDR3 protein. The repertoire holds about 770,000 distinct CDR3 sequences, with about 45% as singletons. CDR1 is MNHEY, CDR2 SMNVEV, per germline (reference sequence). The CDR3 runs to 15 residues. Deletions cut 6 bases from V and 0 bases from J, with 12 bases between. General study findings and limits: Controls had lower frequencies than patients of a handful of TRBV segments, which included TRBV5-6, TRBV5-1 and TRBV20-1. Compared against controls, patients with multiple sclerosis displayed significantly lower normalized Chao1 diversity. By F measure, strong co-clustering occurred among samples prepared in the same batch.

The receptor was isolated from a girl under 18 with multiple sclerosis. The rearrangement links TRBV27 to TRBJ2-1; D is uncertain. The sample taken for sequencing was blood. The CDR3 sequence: CASSRTDGSYNEQFF. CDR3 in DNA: TGTGCCAGCAGCCGGACGGATGGCTCCTACAATGAGCAGTTCTTC.